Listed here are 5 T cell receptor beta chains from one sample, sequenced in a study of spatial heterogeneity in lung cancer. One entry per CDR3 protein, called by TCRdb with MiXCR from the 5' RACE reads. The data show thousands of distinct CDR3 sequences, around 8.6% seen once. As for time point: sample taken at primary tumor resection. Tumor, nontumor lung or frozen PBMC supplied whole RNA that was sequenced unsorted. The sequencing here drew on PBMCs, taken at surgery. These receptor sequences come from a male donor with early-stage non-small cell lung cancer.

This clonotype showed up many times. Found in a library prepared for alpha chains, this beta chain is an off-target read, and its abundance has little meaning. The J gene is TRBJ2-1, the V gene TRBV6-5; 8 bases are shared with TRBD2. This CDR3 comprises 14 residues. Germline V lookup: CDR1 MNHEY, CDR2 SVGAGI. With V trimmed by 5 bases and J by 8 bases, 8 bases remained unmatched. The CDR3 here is CASSPGTSSDEQFF. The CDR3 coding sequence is TGTGCCAGCAGTCCCGGGACTAGTTCCGATGAGCAGTTCTTC.

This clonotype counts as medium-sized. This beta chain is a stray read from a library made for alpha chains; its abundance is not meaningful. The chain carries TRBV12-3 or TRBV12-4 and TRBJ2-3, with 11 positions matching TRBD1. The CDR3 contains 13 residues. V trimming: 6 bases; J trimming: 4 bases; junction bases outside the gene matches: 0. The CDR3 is CASRDRGPDTQYF. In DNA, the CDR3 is TGTGCCAGCAGGGACAGGGGGCCAGATACGCAGTATTTT.

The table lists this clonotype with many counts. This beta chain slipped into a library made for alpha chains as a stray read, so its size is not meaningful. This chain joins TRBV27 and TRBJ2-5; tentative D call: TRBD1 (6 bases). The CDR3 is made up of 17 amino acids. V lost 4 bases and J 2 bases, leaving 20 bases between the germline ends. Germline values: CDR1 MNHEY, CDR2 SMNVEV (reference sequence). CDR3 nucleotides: TGTGCCAGCAGTTCCCGCGGACAGCGCCCGTATCAAGAGACCCAGTACTTC. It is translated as CASSSRGQRPYQETQYF.

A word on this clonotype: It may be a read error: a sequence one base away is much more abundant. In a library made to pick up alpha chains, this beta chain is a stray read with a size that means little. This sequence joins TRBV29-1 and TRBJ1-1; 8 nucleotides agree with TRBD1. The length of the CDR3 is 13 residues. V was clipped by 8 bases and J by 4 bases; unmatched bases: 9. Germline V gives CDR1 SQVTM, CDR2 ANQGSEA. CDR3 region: CSSQGQVGTEAFF. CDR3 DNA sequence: TGCAGCTCCCAGGGACAGGTGGGCACTGAAGCTTTCTTT.

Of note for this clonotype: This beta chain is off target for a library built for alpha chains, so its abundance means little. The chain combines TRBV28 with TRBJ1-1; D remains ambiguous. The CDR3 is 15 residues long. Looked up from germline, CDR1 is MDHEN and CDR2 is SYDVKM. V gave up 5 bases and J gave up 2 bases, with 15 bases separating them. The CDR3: CASSPQSIVNTEAFF. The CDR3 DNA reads TGTGCCAGCAGTCCCCAAAGCATTGTTAACACTGAAGCTTTCTTT. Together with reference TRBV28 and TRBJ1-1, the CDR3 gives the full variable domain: DVKVTQSSRYLVKRTGEKVFLECVQDMDHENMFWYRQDPGLGLRLIYFSYDVKMKEKGDIPEGYSVSREKKERFSLILESASTNQTSMYLCASSPQSIVNTEAFFGQGTRLTVV.